Listed below are T cell receptor beta chains from one sample, sequenced in a study of blood T cell repertoires in COVID-19. Sequencing used immunoSEQ multiplex PCR; TCRdb keeps in-frame clones, though not all of them. The data hold some 250,000 clones, with approximately 77% observed a single time. Sequenced sample: peripheral blood. The source is a young woman with acute or convalescent COVID-19. The CDR3 runs from the conserved cysteine through the conserved F or W. Each record gives: clone size, D gene, J gene, V gene, CDR3 DNA, CDR3 protein. The D gene is left open where the match is weak. Where a row states a size, it is once, few, many or the class of an expanded clone; other rows omit it.

>NA|TRBD1|TRBJ1-2|TRBV10-3
TGTGCCATCAGTGAGAAAGGGGGCGGTGGCTACACCTTC
CAISEKGGGGYTF
>NA|TRBD2|TRBJ2-3|TRBV5-1
TGCGCCAGCAGCTTATCTGGTGGACTAGCGGGACCAGATACGCAGTATTTT
CASSLSGGLAGPDTQYF
>NA|NA|TRBJ1-5|TRBV28
TGTGCCAGCAGGCAGGGGACCTCAAGCAATCAGCCCCAGCATTTT
CASRQGTSSNQPQHF
>NA|NA|TRBJ1-1|TRBV4-3
TGCGCCAGCAGCCAATCGGGTTTTGTGACTGAAGCTTTCTTT
CASSQSGFVTEAFF
>NA|NA|TRBJ1-4|TRBV29-1
TGCAGCGTTGAAGATCGGGGGGCTCAGGGTGAAAAACTGTTTTTT
CSVEDRGAQGEKLFF
>NA|NA|TRBJ1-6|TRBV7-3
TGTGCCAGCAGCGCCAGGGCAAATTCACCCCTCCACTTT
CASSARANSPLHF
>NA|TRBD2|TRBJ2-5|TRBV2
TGTGCCAGCAGTGTGGGAGGGCCTCTTGAGACCCAGTACTTC
CASSVGGPLETQYF
>NA|TRBD1|TRBJ2-7|TRBV6-2/TRBV6-3
TGTGCCAGCAGCACAGGGGGAACGCAGTACTTC
CASSTGGTQYF
>NA|NA|TRBJ2-5|TRBV27
TGTGCCAGCAGGTCTACAGGGTTCCTCCAAGAGACCCAGTACTTC
CASRSTGFLQETQYF
>NA|TRBD1|TRBJ1-1|TRBV15
TGTGCCACCGGACGACAGGGCATGAACACTGAAGCTTTCTTT
CATGRQGMNTEAFF
>NA|NA|TRBJ2-1|TRBV6-5
TGTGCCAGCAGTTACGACACAAAACGGGGTCTCGATGAGCAGTTCTTC
CASSYDTKRGLDEQFF
>NA|TRBD2|TRBJ2-5|TRBV14
TGTGCCAGCAGCCAAGATGGTCGACTAGCGGGGAAACAAGAGACCCAGTACTTC
CASSQDGRLAGKQETQYF
>few|NA|TRBJ2-7|TRBV5-1
TGCGCCAGCAGCTTGGAACAGGGTAGCTACGAGCAGTACTTC
CASSLEQGSYEQYF
>once|TRBD1|TRBJ2-1|TRBV29-1
TGCAGCGTTTCCACAGGGGACTCCTACAATGAGCAGTTCTTC
CSVSTGDSYNEQFF
>once|NA|TRBJ1-5|TRBV25-1
TGTGCCAGCAGTGAAGCGGGGGCAGGGAATCAGCCCCAGCATTTT
CASSEAGAGNQPQHF
>NA|TRBD1|TRBJ1-2|TRBV19
TGTGCCAGTAGTATAGAAGGGACAGGGGGCCGCTACACCTTC
CASSIEGTGGRYTF
>NA|TRBD2|TRBJ2-4|TRBV7-9
TGTGCCAGCAGCTCCGGGACTAGCGGGACCGGGATGGACATTCAGTACTTC
CASSSGTSGTGMDIQYF
>NA|NA|TRBJ1-2|TRBV3-1/TRBV3-2
TGTGCCAGCAGCCAAGTGCCTGTGAGCTATAGCAGCTATGGCTACACCTTC
CASSQVPVSYSSYGYTF
>NA|TRBD1|TRBJ1-1|TRBV11-2
TGTGCCAGCAGCCCTCGGGACAGGGGAGTTCCGAACACTGAAGCTTTCTTT
CASSPRDRGVPNTEAFF
>NA|NA|TRBJ1-6|TRBV19
TGTGCCAGTAGTATAGATGGCGGTAATTCACCCCTCCACTTT
CASSIDGGNSPLHF
>once|NA|TRBJ2-2|TRBV6-5
TGTGCCAGCAGGTGGAGCACCGGGGAGCTGTTTTTT
CASRWSTGELFF
>NA|NA|TRBJ1-2|TRBV12-3/TRBV12-4
TGTGCCAGCAAAATAGGTCGGGTCGGCTACACCTTC
CASKIGRVGYTF
>NA|NA|TRBJ2-1|TRBV24-1
TGTGCCACCAGTGAAGGAGGTCCCCCCTACAATGAGCAGTTCTTC
CATSEGGPPYNEQFF
>few|NA|TRBJ1-2|TRBV12-3/TRBV12-4
TGTGCCAGCAGCCGGGGGGGCTATGGCTACACCTTC
CASSRGGYGYTF
>NA|TRBD1|TRBJ1-3|TRBV4-3
TGCGCCAGCAGCCCATACAGGGGAAGTGGAAACACCATATATTTT
CASSPYRGSGNTIYF
>once|TRBD2|TRBJ2-1|TRBV29-1
TGCAGCGGACTCACTAGCGGGAGCTACTCCTACAATGAGCAGTTCTTC
CSGLTSGSYSYNEQFF
>NA|TRBD2|TRBJ2-1|TRBV6-5
TGTGCCAGCAGTAGCGGGAGCTACAATGAGCAGTTCTTC
CASSSGSYNEQFF
>NA|TRBD2|TRBJ2-1|TRBV9
TGTGCCAGCAGCGTAGTTGGGGACCTAGCGGGAGGAACCTTAAATGAGCAGTTCTTC
CASSVVGDLAGGTLNEQFF
>NA|NA|TRBJ1-5|TRBV5-1
TGCGCCAGCAGCTTGGGGAGCTACAATCAGCCCCAGCATTTT
CASSLGSYNQPQHF
>NA|TRBD1|TRBJ1-6|TRBV4-3
TGCGCCAGCAGCCAAAAGACAGGGATCTCACCCCTCCACTTT
CASSQKTGISPLHF
>NA|TRBD2|TRBJ2-5|TRBV5-4
TGTGCCAGCAGCCCCGGGGGGGGCCAAGAGACCCAGTACTTC
CASSPGGGQETQYF
>NA|TRBD1|TRBJ1-5|TRBV27
TGTGCCAGCAGTCCAGGGACAGTCGACAATCAGCCCCAGCATTTT
CASSPGTVDNQPQHF
>NA|NA|TRBJ1-5|TRBV18
TGTGCCAGCTCACCAGTGGGACAAGCTAATCAGCCCCAGCATTTT
CASSPVGQANQPQHF
>once|TRBD1|TRBJ1-2|TRBV6-5
TGTGCCACCCTAAGACAGGGGAATGGCTACACCTTC
CATLRQGNGYTF
>NA|NA|TRBJ2-7|TRBV7-2
TGTGCCAGCAGCCTAGCCGGCCAGGGGACCCACGAGCAGTACTTC
CASSLAGQGTHEQYF
>NA|TRBD1|TRBJ2-1|TRBV9
TGTGCCAGCAGCATCCGCGGCGGTTTTGGGACAGGGCCTTACAATGAGCAGTTCTTC
CASSIRGGFGTGPYNEQFF
>NA|TRBD2|TRBJ2-2|TRBV9
TGTGCCAGCAGCGTCGTATTGTCGGGGGGAAACACCGGGGAGCTGTTTTTT
CASSVVLSGGNTGELFF
>NA|NA|TRBJ1-5|TRBV4-3
TGCGCCAGCAGCCAAGGTCTCCGGAGATTCAATCAGCCCCAGCATTTT
CASSQGLRRFNQPQHF
>NA|NA|TRBJ2-3|TRBV11-2
TGTGCCAGCAGCCCCAGGGCAACAGATACGCAGTATTTT
CASSPRATDTQYF
>NA|TRBD1|TRBJ2-1|TRBV18
TGTGCCAGCTCACCGACAGGGAATGAGCAGTTCTTC
CASSPTGNEQFF
>NA|TRBD1|TRBJ2-3|TRBV4-3
TGCGCCAGCAGCGGGACAGGTAAATCGGATACGCAGTATTTT
CASSGTGKSDTQYF
>NA|TRBD2|TRBJ2-1|TRBV6-4
TGTGCCACCTCCTTCAGCGGGAGCGATGAGCAGTTCTTC
CATSFSGSDEQFF
>NA|TRBD2|TRBJ2-5|TRBV12-3/TRBV12-4
TGTGCCAGCAGGCCAACTAGCGTCGTGACCCAGTACTTC
CASRPTSVVTQYF
>NA|TRBD2|TRBJ2-7|TRBV30
TGTGCCTGGAGTGTCCCCAATAGCGGGGTCGCGAACTACGAGCAGTACTTC
CAWSVPNSGVANYEQYF
>NA|TRBD2|TRBJ2-7|TRBV7-2
TGTGCCAGCAGCTTATCCGCTAGCGGGATTTACGAGCAGTACTTC
CASSLSASGIYEQYF
>once|TRBD1|TRBJ2-7|TRBV6-5
TGTGCCAGCAGGGTGGACAGGGCAAACGAGCAGTACTTC
CASRVDRANEQYF
>NA|NA|TRBJ1-4|TRBV3-1/TRBV3-2
TGTGCCAGCAGCCAGGTTTTGGGGCCCCCTAATGAAAAACTGTTTTTT
CASSQVLGPPNEKLFF
>once|NA|TRBJ2-1|TRBV6-1
TGTGCCAGCAGTGAGGATTTTCAGGGTAGCTCCTACAATGAGCAGTTCTTC
CASSEDFQGSSYNEQFF
>NA|NA|TRBJ2-5|TRBV7-9
TGTGCCAGCAGCCGCTTCGCGGGACAAGAGACCCAGTACTTC
CASSRFAGQETQYF
>NA|NA|TRBJ2-7|TRBV7-8
TGTGCCAGCAGCTTAGTCATTTACGAGCAGTACTTC
CASSLVIYEQYF
>NA|NA|TRBJ1-1|TRBV9
TGTGCCAGCAGCGTATACGGGACATTAACCACTGAAGCTTTCTTT
CASSVYGTLTTEAFF
>NA|NA|TRBJ1-1|TRBV5-1
TGCGCCAGCAGCTTGGGACCGACAGAGAACACTGAAGCTTTCTTT
CASSLGPTENTEAFF
>NA|NA|TRBJ2-7|TRBV5-1
TGCGCCAGCACCCCTCCAGGCAGCCGCTACGAGCAGTACTTC
CASTPPGSRYEQYF
>once|NA|TRBJ1-5|TRBV19
TGTGCCAGTAGTATCTGGGGCAGCAATCAGCCCCAGCATTTT
CASSIWGSNQPQHF
>NA|NA|TRBJ1-5|TRBV6-6
TGTGCCAGCAGTTACTCGGGAGGGGGCAATCAGCCCCAGCATTTT
CASSYSGGGNQPQHF
>NA|TRBD2|TRBJ2-3|TRBV5-4
TGTGCCAGCAGCTTCCGACTAGCGGGGGTTAGCACAGATACGCAGTATTTT
CASSFRLAGVSTDTQYF
>NA|NA|TRBJ2-5|TRBV21-1
TGTGCCAGCAGCCCCCGGGACAGCCAAGAGACCCAGTACTTC
CASSPRDSQETQYF
>NA|TRBD1|TRBJ1-1|TRBV19
TGTGCCAGTAGTATGCCAAACAGGGGAGTGAGGAACACTGAAGCTTTCTTT
CASSMPNRGVRNTEAFF